The clone carrying this TCR beta chain showed up just a few times. The sample is drawn from a study of T-cell memory formation after mild COVID-19. CDR1 is MGHRA and CDR2 is YSYEKL in the germline V gene. This CDR3 spans 14 amino acids. Between the trimmed V and J ends, which lost 2 bases and 3 bases, there was a span of 8 bases. TCRdb ran MiXCR on the 5' RACE reads and lists one entry per CDR3 protein. Counted here are around 250,000 distinct CDR3 sequences, around 15% occurring once; the ten biggest clones make up more than 20%. This TCR was sampled from a man between 18 and 35 years old who had mild COVID-19 (a few samples of this study predate the infection). Cell type and time point are not known. The sample comprised PBMCs or a T cell subset sorted from them (not recorded which). The chain joins TRBV4-1 to TRBJ1-5; D might be TRBD1 (5 bases). CDR3: CASSQTGNNQPQHF. The CDR3 DNA sequence: TGCGCCAGCAGCCAAACAGGCAACAATCAGCCCCAGCATTTT.